This TCR beta chain was captured by sequencing in a study of vaccination and CD4 T cells after COVID-19. At the level of the study: PCR on nasal swabs identified SARS-CoV-2 in convalescent patients, of whom fewer than 10 were mild and one severe.

An Oncomine TCR Beta short-read assay was used to sequence the DNA from cultured CD4+ T cells. TCRdb independently ran MiXCR on the PCR reads; one entry per CDR3 protein. The sample lists over 15,000 distinct CDR3 sequences; 45% to 65% were seen once. The sample's treatment: roughly 10-day PBMC culture with coronavirus spike peptide pools or control peptides (ViraFEST assay). Concerning this clonotype: The antigen is unknown.

The CDR3 contains 14 residues. The germline gives CDR1 SGHTA, CDR2 FQGTGA. The ends were cut back, 5 bases at V and 5 bases at J, with 15 bases in the middle. The origin of this receptor is a human donor with COVID-19. The input for sequencing was cultured CD4+ T cells from blood, taken after SARS-CoV-2 vaccination. V gene TRBV7-3 combines with J gene TRBJ2-5; no clear D. The CDR3 protein is CASSPAEAGETQYF. The DNA for the CDR3 is TGTGCCAGCAGCCCGGCAGAGGCCGGGGAGACCCAGTACTTC.